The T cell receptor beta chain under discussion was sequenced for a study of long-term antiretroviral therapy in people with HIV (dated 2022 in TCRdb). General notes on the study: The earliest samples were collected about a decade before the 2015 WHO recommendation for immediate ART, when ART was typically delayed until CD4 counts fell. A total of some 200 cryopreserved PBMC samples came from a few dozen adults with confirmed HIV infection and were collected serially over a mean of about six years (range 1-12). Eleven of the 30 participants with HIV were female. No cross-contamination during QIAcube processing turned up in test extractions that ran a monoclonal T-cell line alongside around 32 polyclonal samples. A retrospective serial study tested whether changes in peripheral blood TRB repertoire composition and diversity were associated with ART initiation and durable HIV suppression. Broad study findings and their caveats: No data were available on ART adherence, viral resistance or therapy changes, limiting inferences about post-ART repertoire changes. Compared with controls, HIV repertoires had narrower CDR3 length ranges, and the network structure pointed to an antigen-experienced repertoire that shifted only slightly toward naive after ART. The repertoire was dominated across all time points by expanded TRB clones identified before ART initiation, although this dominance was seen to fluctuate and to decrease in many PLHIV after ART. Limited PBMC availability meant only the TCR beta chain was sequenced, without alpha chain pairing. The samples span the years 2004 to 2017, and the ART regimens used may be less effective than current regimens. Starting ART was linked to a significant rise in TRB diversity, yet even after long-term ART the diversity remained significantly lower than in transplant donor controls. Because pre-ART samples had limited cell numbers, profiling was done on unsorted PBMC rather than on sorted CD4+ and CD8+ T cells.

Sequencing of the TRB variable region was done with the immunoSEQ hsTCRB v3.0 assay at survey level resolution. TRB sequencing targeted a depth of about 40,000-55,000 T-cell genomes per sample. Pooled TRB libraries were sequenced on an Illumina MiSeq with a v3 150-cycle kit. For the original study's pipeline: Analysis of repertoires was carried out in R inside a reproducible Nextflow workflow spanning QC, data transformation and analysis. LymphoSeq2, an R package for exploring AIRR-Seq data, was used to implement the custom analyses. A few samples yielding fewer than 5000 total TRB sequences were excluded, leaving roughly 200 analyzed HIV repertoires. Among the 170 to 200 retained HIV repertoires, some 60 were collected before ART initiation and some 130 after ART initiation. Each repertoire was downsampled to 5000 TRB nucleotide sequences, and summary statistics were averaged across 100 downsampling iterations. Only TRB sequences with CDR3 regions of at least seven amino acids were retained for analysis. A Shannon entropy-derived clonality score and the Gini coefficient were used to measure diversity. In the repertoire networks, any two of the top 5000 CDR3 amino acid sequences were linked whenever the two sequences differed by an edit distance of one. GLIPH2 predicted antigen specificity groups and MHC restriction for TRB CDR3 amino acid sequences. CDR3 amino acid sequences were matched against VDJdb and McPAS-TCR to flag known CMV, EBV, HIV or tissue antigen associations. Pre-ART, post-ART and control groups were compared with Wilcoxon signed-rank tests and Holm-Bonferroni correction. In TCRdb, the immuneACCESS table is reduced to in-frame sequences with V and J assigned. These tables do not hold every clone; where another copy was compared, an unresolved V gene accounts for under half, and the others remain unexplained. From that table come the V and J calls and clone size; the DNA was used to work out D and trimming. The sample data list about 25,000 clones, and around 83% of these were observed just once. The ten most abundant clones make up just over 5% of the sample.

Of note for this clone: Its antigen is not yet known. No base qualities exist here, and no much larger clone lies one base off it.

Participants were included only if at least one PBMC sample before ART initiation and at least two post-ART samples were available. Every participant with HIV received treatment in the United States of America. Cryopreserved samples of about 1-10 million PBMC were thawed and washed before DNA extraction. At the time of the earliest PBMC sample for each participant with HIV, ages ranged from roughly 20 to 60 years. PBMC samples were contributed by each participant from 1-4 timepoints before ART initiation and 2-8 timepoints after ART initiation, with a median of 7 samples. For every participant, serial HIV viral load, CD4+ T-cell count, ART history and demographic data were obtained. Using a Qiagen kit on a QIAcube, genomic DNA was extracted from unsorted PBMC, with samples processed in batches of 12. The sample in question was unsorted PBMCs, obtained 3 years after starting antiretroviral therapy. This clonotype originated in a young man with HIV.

The nucleotide sequence reads TGTGCCAGCAGACAATATGGACAGGGGGAGATTTTCCTAAGCACAGATACGCAGTATTTT. Translated, it gives CASRQYGQGEIFLSTDTQYF. The sequence is built from TRBV21-1 and TRBJ2-3; TRBD1 is taken as the D call from the table, unchecked against the DNA. TRBV21-1 is reported as a pseudogene. Reading from cysteine to phenylalanine, the CDR3 counts 20 amino acids. Solely the CDR3 DNA is kept, with 60 bases framed from the first base.